These 18 T cell receptor beta chains originate from one sample sequenced in a study of T cells in Graves' hyperthyroidism and ophthalmopathy. What was amplified from RNA transcripts were TCR beta CDR3 regions. Researchers ran a first-round RT-PCR on the TCR CDR3 using the HTBI primer set. MiXCR, applied by TCRdb to the multiplex PCR reads, yields one record per CDR3 protein. The table includes some 350,000 distinct CDR3 sequences, roughly 25% detected once. Sequenced material: blood. These TCRs come from a man over 45 with Graves' hyperthyroidism.

This clonotype was seen more than once but under ten times. The V gene is TRBV27, the J gene TRBJ2-7, with TRBD1 as a possible D gene (5 bases). V shed 2 bases and J shed 5 bases, with 16 bases lying between them. Germline CDR1 and CDR2: MNHEY and SMNVEV (reference sequence). This CDR3 has 15 residues. The CDR3 nucleotides read TGTGCCAGCAGTTTAAGGGGTGGGCAGGCAAACGAGCAGTACTTC. This codes for CASSLRGGQANEQYF.

The J gene is TRBJ1-1, the V gene TRBV2; no clear D. The CDR3 is 15 residues long. Germline V lookup: CDR1 SNHLY, CDR2 FYNNEI. V was cut by 7 bases and J by 2 bases, with 17 bases left in between. CDR3 amino acids: CASTQGWSVNTEAFF. In DNA form, the CDR3 reads TGTGCCAGCACCCAAGGGTGGTCGGTAAACACTGAAGCTTTCTTT.

This clonotype was found a few times. This chain connects TRBV5-1 to TRBJ2-2, with D perhaps TRBD1 (5 bases). From germline, CDR1 is SGHRS and CDR2 YFSETQ. V dropped 4 bases and J dropped 4 bases, with 14 bases sitting between them. This CDR3 spans 15 amino acids. CDR3 region: CASSPLDRGTGELFF. The CDR3 DNA reads as TGCGCCAGCAGCCCACTCGACAGAGGCACCGGGGAGCTGTTTTTT.

The J gene is TRBJ2-7, the V gene TRBV28, with 8 bases fitting TRBD1. The CDR3 is 16 amino acids. V shed 4 bases and J 4 bases; nucleotides not matched to a gene: 12. The germline V gene encodes CDR1 MDHEN and CDR2 SYDVKM. CDR3 sequence: CASSSPGGQLVYEQYF. As DNA, the CDR3 is TGTGCCAGCAGTTCTCCAGGGGGCCAACTAGTATACGAGCAGTACTTC.

In this sample, this clonotype turned up many times. Here the CDR3 reads CASSTGFSYEQYF. CDR3 DNA sequence: TGTGCCAGCAGCACGGGTTTCTCCTACGAGCAGTACTTC. The chain links TRBV7-2 to TRBJ2-7; D remains ambiguous. Per the germline V gene, CDR1 is SGHTA and CDR2 is FQGNSA. Trimming removed 5 bases at V and 0 bases at J, with 8 bases between. The CDR3 has 13 amino acids. Using reference TRBV7-2 and TRBJ2-7 for the parts outside the CDR3, the full variable domain is GAGVSQSPSNKVTEKGKDVELRCDPISGHTALYWYRQSLGQGLEFLIYFQGNSAPDKSGLPSDRFSAERTGGSVSTLTIQRTQQEDSAVYLCASSTGFSYEQYFGPGTRLTVT.

V gene TRBV7-9 combines with J gene TRBJ1-1; TRBD1 agrees at 7 bases. The length of the CDR3 is 15 residues. CDR1 and CDR2 (germline): SEHNR, FQNEAQ (reference sequence). J was trimmed by 1 base and V by 5 bases; bases with no gene match: 7. CDR3 amino acids: CASSPIDRENTEAFF. The CDR3 region has the DNA TGTGCCAGCAGCCCGATAGACAGGGAGAACACTGAAGCTTTCTTT.

In its sample, this clonotype was seen many times. The chain has TRBV3-1 and TRBJ2-1; D call uncertain. The CDR3 length is 14 residues. The V end was cut by 3 bases, the J end by 2 bases, with 8 bases between. Germline assignment: CDR1 LGHDT and CDR2 YNNKEL (reference sequence). In DNA, the CDR3 is TGTGCCAGCAGCCACGTAGCTACCTACAATGAGCAGTTCTTC. Translation: CASSHVATYNEQFF.

In its sample, this clonotype was seen many times. The chain recombines TRBV27 with TRBJ2-7, with D unresolved. The CDR3 runs to 13 residues. The V and J ends lost 3 bases and 3 bases respectively, with 9 bases between them. The V gene's germline CDR1 is MNHEY and CDR2 SMNVEV (reference sequence). DNA of the CDR3: TGTGCCAGCAGTTTCACCCCGCTCTACGAGCAGTACTTC. It encodes CASSFTPLYEQYF.

The gene calls are TRBV20-1 and TRBJ1-1; 7 bases line up with TRBD1. Germline CDR1 reads DFQATT; CDR2 reads SNEGSKA (reference sequence). The CDR3 runs 13 residues. V gave up 3 bases and J gave up 5 bases; unmatched junction bases: 6. The CDR3 coding sequence is TGCAGTGCTAGTGGGTCACAGGGGACTGAAGCTTTCTTT. Protein product: CSASGSQGTEAFF.

A few counts support this clonotype. V is TRBV25-1 and J is TRBJ2-3; D is tentatively TRBD1 or TRBD2 (5 bases each). Germline assignment: CDR1 MGHDK and CDR2 SYGVNS. The CDR3 has 11 amino acids. V lost 5 bases, J lost 7 bases, and 7 bases lay in between. The CDR3 region has the DNA TGTGCCAGCAGTCCGGGGCATACGCAGTATTTT. Protein sequence: CASSPGHTQYF.

This clonotype was found many times. The V gene is TRBV28, the J gene TRBJ2-3, with 7 bases aligning to TRBD2. Looked up from germline, CDR1 is MDHEN and CDR2 is SYDVKM. V trimming: 6 bases; J trimming: 3 bases; junction bases outside the gene matches: 15. The CDR3 is 17 residues long. The DNA of the CDR3 is TGTGCCAGCAGGAGGTGGGGTGGCGGGAGCAGGACAGATACGCAGTATTTT. Residues: CASRRWGGGSRTDTQYF. Full variable domain (rest looked up from reference TRBV28 and TRBJ2-3): DVKVTQSSRYLVKRTGEKVFLECVQDMDHENMFWYRQDPGLGLRLIYFSYDVKMKEKGDIPEGYSVSREKKERFSLILESASTNQTSMYLCASRRWGGGSRTDTQYFGPGTRLTVL.

The V and J genes are TRBV11-2 and TRBJ2-3; no clear D gene. V was trimmed by 6 bases and J by 5 bases, leaving 12 bases between them. Germline V CDR1 and CDR2: SGHAT, FQNNGV. The CDR3 contains 13 residues. The chain's CDR3 is CASREAGLDTQYF. The CDR3 nucleotides read TGTGCCAGCAGGGAAGCAGGTTTAGATACGCAGTATTTT.

The chain has TRBV9 and TRBJ1-3; 10 bases map to TRBD1. The junction had 5 bases not matched to a gene; V was cut back by 0 bases and J by 2 bases. Germline loops: CDR1 SGDLS, CDR2 YYNGEE. This CDR3 is 17 amino acids long. The CDR3 nucleotides read TGTGCCAGCAGCGTAGACCCTGGGACAGGGGCTGGAAACACCATATATTTT. The encoded protein is CASSVDPGTGAGNTIYF. The full variable domain, rest sourced from reference TRBV9 and TRBJ1-3, is DSGVTQTPKHLITATGQRVTLRCSPRSGDLSVYWYQQSLDQGLQFLIQYYNGEERAKGNILERFSAQQFPDLHSELNLSSLELGDSALYFCASSVDPGTGAGNTIYFGEGSWLTVV.

This clonotype came up a few times. The chain employs TRBV28 and TRBJ2-7; TRBD1 agrees at 7 bases. V shed 6 bases, J shed 3 bases, and the junction held 11 bases outside the gene matches. The CDR3 spans 15 residues. Germline V gene lookup returns CDR1 MDHEN and CDR2 SYDVKM. This CDR3 reads CASSPLPDRDYEQYF. DNA of the CDR3: TGTGCCAGCAGCCCTCTGCCTGACAGGGACTACGAGCAGTACTTC.

This clonotype was detected only a few times. The chain links TRBV20-1 to TRBJ1-2; D remains ambiguous. Germline V CDR1 and CDR2: DFQATT, SNEGSKA (reference sequence). V was shortened by 0 bases and J by 6 bases, with 14 bases between the two germline ends. The CDR3 length is 14 residues. DNA for the CDR3: TGCAGTGCTAGAGATAAGGAGGGTTGGAATGGCTACACCTTC. Translation gives CSARDKEGWNGYTF.

At least ten counts were recorded for this clonotype. This chain joins TRBV7-3 and TRBJ2-3, with D tentatively TRBD1 (5 bases). Trimming stripped 0 bases from V and 4 bases from J, with 11 bases between. The CDR3 contains 15 residues. Germline V gives CDR1 SGHTA, CDR2 FQGTGA. In DNA, the CDR3 is TGTGCCAGCAGCTTAACTATTGAGACAGCAGATACGCAGTATTTT. Translation: CASSLTIETADTQYF.

A word on this clonotype: At one end the junction does not follow the germline gene, possibly because of a read error. The chain employs TRBV27 and TRBJ1-1, with a possible D match to TRBD1 (5 bases). The CDR3 runs 11 residues. Germline V gene lookup returns CDR1 MNHEY and CDR2 SMNVEV (reference sequence). CDR3 nucleotides: TGTGCCACAATCTCGGGGACTGAAGCTCTCTTT. It codes for CATISGTEALF.

This clonotype was seen only a few times. The chain joins TRBV6-2 or TRBV6-3 to TRBJ2-2; D is possibly TRBD1 (5 bases). V lost 7 bases and J 1 base, leaving 22 bases between the germline ends. This CDR3 spans 18 amino acids. Germline V gene sequence: CDR1 MNHEY, CDR2 SVGEGT. This chain's CDR3 is CASMGRVERKGNTGELFF. The CDR3 region has the DNA TGTGCCAGCATGGGCAGGGTCGAAAGAAAAGGGAACACCGGGGAGCTGTTTTTT.